The sequence of this T cell receptor (beta chain) was determined in a study of blood T cell repertoires in COVID-19. Recruits, aged roughly 18 to 95 years, lived in 25 or so US areas. Recovery meant two consecutive negative NP/OP PCR tests, professional clearance, or resolved symptoms. V lost 0 bases to trimming and J lost 0 bases, with 6 bases between them. Germline V gene lookup returns CDR1 SGHDT and CDR2 YYEEEE. There are 14 residues in the CDR3. Original processing notes: Reference gene primer amplification yielded estimated nucleated cell counts. The method was immunoSEQ multiplex PCR; TCRdb's version includes in-frame clones alone and lacks a portion of them. V and J calls and clone size come straight from that table; D and trimming were deduced from the DNA. The sample lists roughly 500,000 clones; less than 90% were seen once. Note on this clone: This same CDR3 is encoded by further DNA sequences in the sample.

The rearrangement joins TRBV5-6 to TRBJ1-2; D gene uncertain. The source of this sequence is a woman in her sixties or seventies who had recovered from COVID-19. Sequencing used PBMCs or T cells enriched from blood (not recorded which). The chain's CDR3 is CASSLGGANYGYTF. The CDR3 DNA reads as TGTGCCAGCAGCTTGGGGGGAGCTAACTATGGCTACACCTTC.